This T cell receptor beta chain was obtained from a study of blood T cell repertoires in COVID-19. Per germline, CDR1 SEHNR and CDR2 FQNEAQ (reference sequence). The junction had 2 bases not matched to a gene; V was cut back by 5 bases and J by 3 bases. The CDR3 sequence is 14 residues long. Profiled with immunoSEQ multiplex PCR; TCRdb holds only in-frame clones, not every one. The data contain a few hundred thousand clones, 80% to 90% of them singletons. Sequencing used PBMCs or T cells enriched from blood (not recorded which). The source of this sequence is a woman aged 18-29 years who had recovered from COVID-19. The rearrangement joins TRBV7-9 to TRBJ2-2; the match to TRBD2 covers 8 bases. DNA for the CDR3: TGTGCCAGCAGCAGGACTAGCCACACCGGGGAGCTGTTTTTT. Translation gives CASSRTSHTGELFF.